The present T cell receptor (beta chain) was sequenced within a study of T cell repertoires in cytomegalovirus infection. As regards this clonotype: Its antigen is currently unknown.

Study observations and caveats: Individuals carrying CMV plus the relevant HLA were identified by cumulative frequency of public TCR beta families.

TCRdb processed the reads anew with MiXCR; each CDR3 protein has one entry. The repertoire holds roughly 800,000 distinct CDR3 sequences, with 25% to 30% as singletons. Germline V gives CDR1 KGHDR, CDR2 SFDVKD. The CDR3 has 16 residues. The junction had 8 bases not matched to a gene; V was cut back by 5 bases and J by 5 bases. This clonotype was obtained from a human donor in good health (CMV status not recorded). Some clones in this sample may be carry-over from other donors' samples. This chain connects TRBV24-1 to TRBJ2-1, with 10 bases matching TRBD1. Source: cultured CD8+ T cells from PBMCs, taken from culture after CMV antigen stimulation. The CDR3 spells CATSGTTGGLDNEQFF. The CDR3 DNA follows: TGTGCCACCAGTGGTACGACAGGGGGCTTGGACAATGAGCAGTTCTTC.